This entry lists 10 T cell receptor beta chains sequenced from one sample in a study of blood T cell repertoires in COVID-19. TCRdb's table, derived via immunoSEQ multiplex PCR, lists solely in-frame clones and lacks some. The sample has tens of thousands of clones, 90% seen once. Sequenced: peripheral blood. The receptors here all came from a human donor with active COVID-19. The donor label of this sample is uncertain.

The CDR3 DNA is TGTGCCAGCAGCGTAGAGGTAGCGGGAGGGCCCTACGAGCAGTACTTC. It specifies CASSVEVAGGPYEQYF. The chain joins TRBV9 to TRBJ2-7; 11 nucleotides line up with TRBD2. Germline V gene sequence: CDR1 SGDLS, CDR2 YYNGEE. The CDR3 length is 16 residues. V dropped 0 bases and J dropped 2; count of bases not matched to a gene: 4.

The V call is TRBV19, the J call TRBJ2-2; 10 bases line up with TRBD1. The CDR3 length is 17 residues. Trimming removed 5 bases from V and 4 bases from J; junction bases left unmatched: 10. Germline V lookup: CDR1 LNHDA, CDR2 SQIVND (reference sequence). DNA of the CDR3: TGTGCCAGTAGTGGTACCGGGACAGGGGACACCACCGGGGAGCTGTTTTTT. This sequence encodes CASSGTGTGDTTGELFF.

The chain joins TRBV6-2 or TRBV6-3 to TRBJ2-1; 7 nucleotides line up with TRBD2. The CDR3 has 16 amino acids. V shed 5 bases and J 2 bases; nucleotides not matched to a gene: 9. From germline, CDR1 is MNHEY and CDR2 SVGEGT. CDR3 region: CASSPFGGGPYNEQFF. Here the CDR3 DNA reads TGTGCCAGCAGTCCCTTTGGGGGGGGACCCTACAATGAGCAGTTCTTC.

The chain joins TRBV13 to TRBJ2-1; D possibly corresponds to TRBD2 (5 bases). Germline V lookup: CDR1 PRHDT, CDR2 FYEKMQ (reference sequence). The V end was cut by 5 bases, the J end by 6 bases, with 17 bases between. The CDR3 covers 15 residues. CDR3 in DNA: TGTGCCAGCAGCCTCCGGACGGCGGGTATCAATGAGCAGTTCTTC. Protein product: CASSLRTAGINEQFF. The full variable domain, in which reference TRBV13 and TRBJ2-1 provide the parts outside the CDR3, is AAGVIQSPRHLIKEKRETATLKCYPIPRHDTVYWYQQGPGQDPQFLISFYEKMQSDKGSIPDRFSAQQFSDYHSELNMSSLELGDSALYFCASSLRTAGINEQFFGPGTRLTVL.

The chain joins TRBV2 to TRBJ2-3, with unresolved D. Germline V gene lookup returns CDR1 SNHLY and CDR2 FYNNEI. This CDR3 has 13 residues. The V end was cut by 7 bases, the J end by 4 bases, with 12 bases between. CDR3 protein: CASMGRVPDTQYF. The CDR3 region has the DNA TGTGCCAGCATGGGTCGGGTACCAGATACGCAGTATTTT.

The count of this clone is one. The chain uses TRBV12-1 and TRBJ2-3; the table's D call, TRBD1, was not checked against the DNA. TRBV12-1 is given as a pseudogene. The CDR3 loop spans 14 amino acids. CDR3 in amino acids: CASSFARDTDTQYF. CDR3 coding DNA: TGTGCCAGCAGCTTTGCCAGGGACACAGATACGCAGTATTTT.

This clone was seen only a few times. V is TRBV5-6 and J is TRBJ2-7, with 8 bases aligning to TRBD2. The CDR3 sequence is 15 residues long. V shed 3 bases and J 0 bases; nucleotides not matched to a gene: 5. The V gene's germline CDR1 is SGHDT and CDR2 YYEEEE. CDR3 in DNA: TGTGCCAGCAGCTACGCCGGGACTAGCTCCTACGAGCAGTACTTC. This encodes CASSYAGTSSYEQYF. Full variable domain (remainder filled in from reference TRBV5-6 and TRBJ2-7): DAGVTQSPTHLIKTRGQQVTLRCSPKSGHDTVSWYQQALGQGPQFIFQYYEEEERQRGNFPDRFSGHQFPNYSSELNVNALLLGDSALYLCASSYAGTSSYEQYFGPGTRLTVT.

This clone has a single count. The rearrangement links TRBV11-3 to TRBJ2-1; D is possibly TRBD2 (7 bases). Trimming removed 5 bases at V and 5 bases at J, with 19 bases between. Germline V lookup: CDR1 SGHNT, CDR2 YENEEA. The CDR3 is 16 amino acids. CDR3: CASSPGEGVWDNEQFF. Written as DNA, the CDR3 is TGTGCCAGCAGCCCCGGGGAGGGGGTATGGGACAATGAGCAGTTCTTC.

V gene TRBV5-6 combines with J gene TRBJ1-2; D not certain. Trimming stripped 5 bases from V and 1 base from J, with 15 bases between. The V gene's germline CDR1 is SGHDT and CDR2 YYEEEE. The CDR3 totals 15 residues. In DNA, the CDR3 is TGTGCCAGCAGTCACCCCGCGCGGGTTAACTATGGCTACACCTTC. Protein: CASSHPARVNYGYTF.

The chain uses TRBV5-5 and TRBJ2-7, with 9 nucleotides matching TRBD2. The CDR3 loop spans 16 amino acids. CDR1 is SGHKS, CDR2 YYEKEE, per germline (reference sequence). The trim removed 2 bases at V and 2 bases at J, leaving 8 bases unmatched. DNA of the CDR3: TGTGCCAGCAGCTTCGGCCTCGAGCGGGAGGCCTACGAGCAGTACTTC. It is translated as CASSFGLEREAYEQYF.